The rows below give T cell receptor beta chains drawn from one sample of a study of shared clonotypes between healthy human individuals. Clones were sequenced by immunoSEQ multiplex PCR, and TCRdb holds only the in-frame ones, with some missing. In the table there are about 380,000 clones, just over 95% of which are singletons. The sample was memory CD8+ T cells sorted from blood. These receptors were obtained from a man aged 25 to 40 in good health. Both conserved end residues are part of each CDR3. A D gene is named only where the DNA matches it firmly. Clone size, where shown, is once, few, many, or a class for clones that have expanded.

>-|TRBJ2-1|-|TRBV28
TGTGCCAGCCGCCGCATGGGCGAGGGATACAATGAGCAGTTCTTC
CASRRMGEGYNEQFF
>TRBD1|TRBJ2-1|-|TRBV2
TGTGCCAGCAGCATTGGACAGGGGCGTTCCTACAATGAGCAGTTCTTC
CASSIGQGRSYNEQFF
>TRBD1|TRBJ1-5|-|TRBV28
TGTGCCAGCAGCCTCAGGGGGCGTCGGAGGGGGAGCAATCAGCCCCAGCATTTT
CASSLRGRRRGSNQPQHF
>TRBD1|TRBJ2-3|-|TRBV25-1
TGTGCCAGCAGTGAGACAGGGGGGGTTACGCAGTATTTT
CASSETGGVTQYF
>-|TRBJ2-7|-|TRBV6-1
TGTGCCAGCAGGCGACAGGTTGGCGAGCAGTACTTC
CASRRQVGEQYF
>-|TRBJ2-7|-|TRBV20-1
TGCGGTCTCGAGGGACAAAACGAGCAGTACTTC
CGLEGQNEQYF
>TRBD1|TRBJ2-5|-|TRBV29-1
TGCAGCGTTCCAGGGGGAAAGACCCAGTACTTC
CSVPGGKTQYF
>-|TRBJ1-4|-|TRBV12-1
TGTGCCAGCAGCTTTGGGACAGGGGGCGAAAAACTGTTTTTT
CASSFGTGGEKLFF
>-|TRBJ1-3|once|TRBV6-5
TGTGCCAGCAGCCTACGGCAGGGCTCTGGAAACACCATATATTTT
CASSLRQGSGNTIYF
>-|TRBJ1-5|-|TRBV4-2
TGTGCCAGCAGCCAAGTGCAAAATCGTTACAGGAGGAATCAGCCCCAGCATTTT
CASSQVQNRYRRNQPQHF
>-|TRBJ1-2|-|TRBV19
TGTGCCAGTAGCGGGATGGGTGGCTACACCTTC
CASSGMGGYTF
>-|TRBJ1-1|-|TRBV5-3
TGTGCCAGAAGCTTGAATCATTGGAACACTGAAGCTTTCTTT
CARSLNHWNTEAFF
>-|TRBJ1-1|-|TRBV20-1
TGCAGTGCTAGTGGGGGCACTGAAGCTTTCTTT
CSASGGTEAFF
>-|TRBJ2-3|-|TRBV18
TGTGCCAGCTCACCACTCGAAGTCTCAACGCAGTATTTT
CASSPLEVSTQYF
>-|TRBJ1-4|-|TRBV7-9
TGTGCCAGCAGCGACACAACTAATGAAAAACTGTTTTTT
CASSDTTNEKLFF
>-|TRBJ2-7|-|TRBV28
TGTGCCAGCAGCCGCTCAAACTCCTACGAGCAGTACTTC
CASSRSNSYEQYF
>-|TRBJ2-5|-|TRBV25-1
TGTGCCAGCAGTGGCCTCGGGACTTTTTCGGTGACCCAGTACTTC
CASSGLGTFSVTQYF
>TRBD1|TRBJ2-2|-|TRBV29-1
TGCAGCCCCTTTGGGACAGGGGACACCGGGGAGCTGTTTTTT
CSPFGTGDTGELFF
>-|TRBJ1-2|-|TRBV4-2
TGTGCCAGCAGCCAAGGTTTTAAGGGGCGCGGGGACTATGGCTACACCTTC
CASSQGFKGRGDYGYTF
>-|TRBJ2-7|-|TRBV6-1
TGCGCCAGCAGCCAAACAGGATCCTACGAGCAGTACTTC
CASSQTGSYEQYF
>-|TRBJ1-5|-|TRBV7-2
TGTGCCAGCAGCTTTTCAGGGATATTCTGGCCCCAGCATTTT
CASSFSGIFWPQHF
>TRBD2|TRBJ2-7|-|TRBV7-2
TGTGCCAGCAGCACCGCTAGCGGGTTGGAATACGAGCAGTACTTC
CASSTASGLEYEQYF
>-|TRBJ2-1|-|TRBV7-9
TGTGCCAGCGGATACAATGAGCAGTTCTTC
CASGYNEQFF
>-|TRBJ1-4|once|TRBV11-2
TGTGCCAGCAGCTTTCTGGGGGCAACTAATGAAAAACTGTTTTTT
CASSFLGATNEKLFF
>TRBD2|TRBJ2-1|once|TRBV4-2
TGTGCCAGCAGCCCCCAGGTGGCGGGAGATAATGAGCAGTTCTTC
CASSPQVAGDNEQFF
>-|TRBJ1-2|-|TRBV6-5
TGTGCCAGCAGTTACTCGAACTATGGCTACACCTTC
CASSYSNYGYTF
>TRBD2|TRBJ2-4|-|TRBV29-1
TGCAGCGTTGATGACAGGACTAGCGGGAGTAACATTCAGTACTTC
CSVDDRTSGSNIQYF
>TRBD2|TRBJ2-1|once|TRBV28
TGTGCCAGCAGTCCTGGCGGGAGGGCGCTTTACAATGAGCAGTTCTTC
CASSPGGRALYNEQFF
>-|TRBJ2-1|-|TRBV11-3
TGTGCCAGCAGCTTAGATCGGTTGCGGGAAGTGACGTGGAATGAGCAGTTCTTC
CASSLDRLREVTWNEQFF
>-|TRBJ2-3|-|TRBV20-1
TGCAGTGCGCCCCAGGGACCTACGCAGTATTTT
CSAPQGPTQYF
>-|TRBJ1-5|-|TRBV6-1
TGTGCCAGCAGTGGGCATACAGGGCGGAGAGATCAGCCCCAGCATTTT
CASSGHTGRRDQPQHF
>-|TRBJ2-1|-|TRBV6-6
TGTGCCAGCAGTTGGGTGGGGGGTACGAATGAGCAGTTCTTC
CASSWVGGTNEQFF
>TRBD2|TRBJ2-1|-|TRBV7-8
TGTGCCAGCAGCTTAAGACTAGCGGTCTACAATGAGCAGTTCTTC
CASSLRLAVYNEQFF
>TRBD2|TRBJ2-1|-|TRBV5-1
TGCGCCAGCAGCTTGGGTCCTAGCGGGAGGGCCTGGAATGAGCAGTTCTTC
CASSLGPSGRAWNEQFF
>-|TRBJ2-7|-|TRBV6-5
TGTGCCAGCAGTTATGCACAGTACTACGAGCAGTACTTC
CASSYAQYYEQYF
>TRBD1|TRBJ1-2|-|TRBV5-1
TGCGCCAGCAGCTTGCAGGGGGACTATGGCTACACCTTC
CASSLQGDYGYTF
>TRBD2|TRBJ2-3|-|TRBV28
TGTGCCAGCACCGTGGGGGGGGCAGATACGCAGTATTTT
CASTVGGADTQYF
>-|TRBJ2-1|-|TRBV30
TGTGCCTGGAGTGTACTATTGAGGGCCCATGAGCAGTTCTTC
CAWSVLLRAHEQFF
>-|TRBJ2-1|-|TRBV6-5
TGTGCCAGCAGTTACTCCCAGGGCGGTATAGGGTTCTTC
CASSYSQGGIGFF
>-|TRBJ1-1|-|TRBV18
TGTGCCAGCTCACCGCCCCCCGGGACTTCATGGGTAAGCACTGAAGCTTTCTTT
CASSPPPGTSWVSTEAFF
>-|TRBJ2-7|-|TRBV2
TGTGCCAGCAGTGGGTGGCCGCTAGCCAATGCTACTCCCTACGAGCAGTACTTC
CASSGWPLANATPYEQYF
>-|TRBJ1-1|-|TRBV5-1
TGCGCCAGCAGCTTATTTCAGAACACTGAAGCTTTCTTT
CASSLFQNTEAFF
>-|TRBJ2-1|-|TRBV9
TGTGCCAGCAGCGTAAATAGCGCTTGGTTGGATGAGCAGTTCTTC
CASSVNSAWLDEQFF
>-|TRBJ2-7|-|TRBV7-2
TGTGCCAGCAGCTTCTTCACCTCCTACGAGCAGTACTTC
CASSFFTSYEQYF
>-|TRBJ1-4|-|TRBV15
TGTGCCACCAGCAGAGTAGGCAGAGATGAAAAACTGTTTTTT
CATSRVGRDEKLFF
>-|TRBJ2-1|-|TRBV7-9
TGTGCCAGCAGCGGGCCAGCGAATGAGCAGTTCTTC
CASSGPANEQFF
>-|TRBJ2-1|-|TRBV6-5
TGTGCCAGCGGGTTTGACGGGAACAATGAGCAGTTCTTC
CASGFDGNNEQFF
>-|TRBJ2-3|-|TRBV7-6
TGTGCCAGCAGCTACCGGGACCCCACAGATACGCAGTATTTT
CASSYRDPTDTQYF
>TRBD1|TRBJ1-2|-|TRBV7-9
TGTGCCAGCAGCTTAATCTCTTACAGGGGGGACTATGGCTACACCTTC
CASSLISYRGDYGYTF
>TRBD1|TRBJ2-7|-|TRBV28
TGTGCCAGCAGCCGAGACAGGGCCGAGCAGTACTTC
CASSRDRAEQYF